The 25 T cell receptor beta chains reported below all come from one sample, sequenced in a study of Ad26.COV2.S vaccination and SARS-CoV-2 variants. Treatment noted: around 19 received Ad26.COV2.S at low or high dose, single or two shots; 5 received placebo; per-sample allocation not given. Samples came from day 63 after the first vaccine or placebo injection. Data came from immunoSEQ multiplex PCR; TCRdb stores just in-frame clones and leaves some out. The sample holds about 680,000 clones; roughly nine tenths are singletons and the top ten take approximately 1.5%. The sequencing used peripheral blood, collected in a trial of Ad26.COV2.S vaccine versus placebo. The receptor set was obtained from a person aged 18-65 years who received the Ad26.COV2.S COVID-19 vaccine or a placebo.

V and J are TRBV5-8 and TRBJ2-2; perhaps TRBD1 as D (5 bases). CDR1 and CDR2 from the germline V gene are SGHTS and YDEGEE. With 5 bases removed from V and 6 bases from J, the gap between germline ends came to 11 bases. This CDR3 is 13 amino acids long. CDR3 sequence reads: CASRVLGAGELFF. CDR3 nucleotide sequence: TGTGCCAGCAGGGTTTTAGGGGCCGGGGAGCTGTTTTTT.

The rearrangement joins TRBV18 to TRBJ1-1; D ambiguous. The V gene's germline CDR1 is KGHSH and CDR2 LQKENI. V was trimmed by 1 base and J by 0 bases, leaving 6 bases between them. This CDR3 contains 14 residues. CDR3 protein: CASSPQVMNTEAFF. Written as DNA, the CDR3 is TGTGCCAGCTCACCACAGGTAATGAACACTGAAGCTTTCTTT.

The CDR3 coding sequence is TGTGCCAGCAGTGAAGCCTATTACGAGCAGTACTTC. Amino acid sequence: CASSEAYYEQYF. The chain couples TRBV2 to TRBJ2-7; no firm D call. V was shortened by 0 bases and J by 4 bases, with 4 bases between the two germline ends. Germline loops: CDR1 SNHLY, CDR2 FYNNEI. The CDR3 consists of 12 residues. Together with reference TRBV2 and TRBJ2-7, the CDR3 gives the full variable domain: EPEVTQTPSHQVTQMGQEVILRCVPISNHLYFYWYRQILGQKVEFLVSFYNNEISEKSEIFDDQFSVERPDGSNFTLKIRSTKLEDSAMYFCASSEAYYEQYFGPGTRLTVT.

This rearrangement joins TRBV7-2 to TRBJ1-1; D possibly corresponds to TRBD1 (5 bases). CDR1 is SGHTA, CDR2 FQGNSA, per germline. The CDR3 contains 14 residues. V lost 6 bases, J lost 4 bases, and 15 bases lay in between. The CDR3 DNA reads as TGTGCCAGCAGACCATTATTGGGGGGCACTGAAGCTTTCTTT. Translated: CASRPLLGGTEAFF.

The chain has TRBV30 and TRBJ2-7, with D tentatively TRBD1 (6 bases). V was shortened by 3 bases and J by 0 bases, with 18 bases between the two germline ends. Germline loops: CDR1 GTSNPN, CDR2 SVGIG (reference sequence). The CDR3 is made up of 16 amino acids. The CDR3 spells CAWRMGQGLGSYEQYF. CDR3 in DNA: TGTGCCTGGAGGATGGGTCAGGGGCTGGGCTCCTACGAGCAGTACTTC.

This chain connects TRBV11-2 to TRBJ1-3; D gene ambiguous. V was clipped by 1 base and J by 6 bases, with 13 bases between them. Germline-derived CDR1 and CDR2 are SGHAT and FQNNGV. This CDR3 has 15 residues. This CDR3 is CASSLGPGVLNTIYF. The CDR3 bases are TGTGCCAGCAGCTTAGGGCCTGGAGTGCTAAACACCATATATTTT.

The CDR3 DNA follows: TGTGCCAGCAGTCTCATTGCTGGAAACACCATATATTTT. It specifies CASSLIAGNTIYF. This chain links TRBV27 with TRBJ1-3, with D uncertain. In germline, CDR1 is MNHEY, CDR2 SMNVEV (reference sequence). This CDR3 is built from 13 residues. The V gene lost 5 bases and the J gene lost 2 bases, with 7 bases spanning the gap.

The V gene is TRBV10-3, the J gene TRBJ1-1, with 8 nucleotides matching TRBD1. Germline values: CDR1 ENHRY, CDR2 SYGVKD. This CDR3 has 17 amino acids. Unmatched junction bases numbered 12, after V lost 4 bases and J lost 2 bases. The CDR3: CAISGASGGAGNTEAFF. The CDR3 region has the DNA TGTGCCATCAGTGGGGCGTCAGGGGGCGCGGGAAACACTGAAGCTTTCTTT.

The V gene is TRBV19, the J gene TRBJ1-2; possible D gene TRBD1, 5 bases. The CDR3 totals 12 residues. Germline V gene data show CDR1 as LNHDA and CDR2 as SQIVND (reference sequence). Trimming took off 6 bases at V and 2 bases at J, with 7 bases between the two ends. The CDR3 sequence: CASRRQNYGYTF. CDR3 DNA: TGTGCCAGTAGGCGACAGAACTATGGCTACACCTTC.

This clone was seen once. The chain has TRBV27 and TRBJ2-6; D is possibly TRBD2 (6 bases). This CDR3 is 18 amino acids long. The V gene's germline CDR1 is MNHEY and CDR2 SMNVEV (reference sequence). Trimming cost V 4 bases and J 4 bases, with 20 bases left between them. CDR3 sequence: CASSSPRRGAVGANVLTF. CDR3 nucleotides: TGTGCCAGCAGTTCTCCAAGGCGGGGCGCGGTAGGGGCCAACGTCCTGACTTTC.

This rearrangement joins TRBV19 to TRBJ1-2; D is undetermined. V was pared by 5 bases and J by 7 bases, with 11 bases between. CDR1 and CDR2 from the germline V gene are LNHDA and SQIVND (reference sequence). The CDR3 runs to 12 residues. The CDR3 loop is CASSPGLGGYTF. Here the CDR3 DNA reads TGTGCCAGTAGTCCCGGCCTGGGTGGCTACACCTTC.

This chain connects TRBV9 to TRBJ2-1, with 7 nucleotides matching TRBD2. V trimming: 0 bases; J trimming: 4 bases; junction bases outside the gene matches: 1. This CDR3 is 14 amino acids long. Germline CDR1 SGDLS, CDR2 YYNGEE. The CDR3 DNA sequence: TGTGCCAGCAGCGTAGGGCGGGGGTACAATGAGCAGTTCTTC. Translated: CASSVGRGYNEQFF.

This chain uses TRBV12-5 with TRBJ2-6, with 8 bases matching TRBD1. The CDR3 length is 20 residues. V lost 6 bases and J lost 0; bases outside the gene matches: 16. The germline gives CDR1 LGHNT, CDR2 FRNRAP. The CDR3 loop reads CASGYTTPGQGFSGANVLTF. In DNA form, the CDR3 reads TGTGCTAGTGGCTATACGACACCAGGACAGGGATTCTCTGGGGCCAACGTCCTGACTTTC.

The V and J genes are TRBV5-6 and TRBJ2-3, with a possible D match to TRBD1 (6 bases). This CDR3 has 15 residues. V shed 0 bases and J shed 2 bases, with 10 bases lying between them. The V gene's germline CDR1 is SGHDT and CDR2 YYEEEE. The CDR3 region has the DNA TGTGCCAGCAGCTTGGTGCAGGGGAACACAGATACGCAGTATTTT. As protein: CASSLVQGNTDTQYF.

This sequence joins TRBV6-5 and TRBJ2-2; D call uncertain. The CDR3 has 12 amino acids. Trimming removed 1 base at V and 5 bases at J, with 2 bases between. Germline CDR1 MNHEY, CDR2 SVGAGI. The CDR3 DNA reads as TGTGCCAGCAGTTACTTGACCGGGGAGCTGTTTTTT. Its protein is CASSYLTGELFF.

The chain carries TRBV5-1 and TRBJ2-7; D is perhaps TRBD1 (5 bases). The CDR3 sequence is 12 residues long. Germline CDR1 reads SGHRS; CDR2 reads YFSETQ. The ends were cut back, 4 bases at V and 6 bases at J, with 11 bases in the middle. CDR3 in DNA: TGCGCCAGCAGCCTGGAAAGGGGCGAGCAGTACTTC. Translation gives CASSLERGEQYF. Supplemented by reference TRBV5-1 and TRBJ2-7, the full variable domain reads KAGVTQTPRYLIKTRGQQVTLSCSPISGHRSVSWYQQTPGQGLQFLFEYFSETQRNKGNFPGRFSGRQFSNSRSEMNVSTLELGDSALYLCASSLERGEQYFGPGTRLTVT.

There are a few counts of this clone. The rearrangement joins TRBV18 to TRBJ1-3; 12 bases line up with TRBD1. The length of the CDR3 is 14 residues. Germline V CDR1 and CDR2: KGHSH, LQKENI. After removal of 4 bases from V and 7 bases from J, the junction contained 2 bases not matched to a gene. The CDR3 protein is CASSRDRGQNTIYF. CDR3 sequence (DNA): TGTGCCAGCTCACGGGACAGGGGGCAGAACACCATATATTTT.

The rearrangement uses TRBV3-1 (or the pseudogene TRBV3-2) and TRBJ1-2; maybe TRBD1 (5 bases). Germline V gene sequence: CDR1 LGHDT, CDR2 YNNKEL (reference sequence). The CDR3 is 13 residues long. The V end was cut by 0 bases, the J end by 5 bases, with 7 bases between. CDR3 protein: CASSQEGRYGYTF. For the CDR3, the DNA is TGTGCCAGCAGCCAAGAGGGGCGGTATGGCTACACCTTC.

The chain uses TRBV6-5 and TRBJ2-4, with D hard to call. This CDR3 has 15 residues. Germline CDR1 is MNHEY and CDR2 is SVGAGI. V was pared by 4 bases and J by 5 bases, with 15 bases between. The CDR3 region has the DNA TGTGCCAGCAGTTCCGCCCTAGATATCCAAAACATTCAGTACTTC. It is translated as CASSSALDIQNIQYF.

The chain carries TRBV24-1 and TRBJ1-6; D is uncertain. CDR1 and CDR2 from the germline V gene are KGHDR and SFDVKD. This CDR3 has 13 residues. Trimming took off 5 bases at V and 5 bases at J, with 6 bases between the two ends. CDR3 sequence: CATSVGNNSPLHF. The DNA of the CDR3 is TGTGCCACCAGTGTGGGGAATAATTCACCCCTCCACTTT.

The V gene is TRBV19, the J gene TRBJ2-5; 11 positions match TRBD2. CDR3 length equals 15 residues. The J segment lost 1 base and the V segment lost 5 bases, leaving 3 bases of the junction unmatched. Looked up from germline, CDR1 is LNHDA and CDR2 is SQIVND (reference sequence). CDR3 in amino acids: CASSSGLAAQETQYF. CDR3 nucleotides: TGTGCCAGTAGTTCGGGACTAGCGGCCCAAGAGACCCAGTACTTC.

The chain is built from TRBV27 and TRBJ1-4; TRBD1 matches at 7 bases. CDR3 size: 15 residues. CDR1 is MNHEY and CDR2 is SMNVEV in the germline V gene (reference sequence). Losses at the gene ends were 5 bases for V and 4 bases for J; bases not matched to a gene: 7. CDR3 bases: TGTGCCAGCAGTCCCCTGCAGGGGGGTAATGAAAAACTGTTTTTT. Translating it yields CASSPLQGGNEKLFF.

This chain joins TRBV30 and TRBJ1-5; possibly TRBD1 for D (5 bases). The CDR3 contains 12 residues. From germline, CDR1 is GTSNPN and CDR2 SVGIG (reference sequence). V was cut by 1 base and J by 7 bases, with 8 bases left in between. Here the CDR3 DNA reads TGTGCCTGGAGTGGGGGGGAGCAGCCCCAGCATTTT. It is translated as CAWSGGEQPQHF.

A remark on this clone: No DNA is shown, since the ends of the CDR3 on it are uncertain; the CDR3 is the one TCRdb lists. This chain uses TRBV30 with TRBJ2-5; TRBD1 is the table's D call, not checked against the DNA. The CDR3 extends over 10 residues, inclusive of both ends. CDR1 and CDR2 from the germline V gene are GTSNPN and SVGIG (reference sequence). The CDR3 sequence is CAWGQGARYF.

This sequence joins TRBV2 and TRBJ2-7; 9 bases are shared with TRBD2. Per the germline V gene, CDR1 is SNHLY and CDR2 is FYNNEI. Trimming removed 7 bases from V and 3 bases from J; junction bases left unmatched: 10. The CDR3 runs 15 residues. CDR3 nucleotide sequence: TGTGCCAGCACCCCGTTTAGCGGGGGCCTCTACGAGCAGTACTTC. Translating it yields CASTPFSGGLYEQYF.